These 31 T cell receptor beta chains were all obtained from the same sample, sequenced in a study of immune evolution from preneoplasia to lung adenocarcinoma. Generated by immunoSEQ multiplex PCR, the TCRdb table keeps only in-frame clones and is missing some. This sample has around 41,000 clones, with approximately 80% found just once. Sample: FFPE invasive lung adenocarcinoma tissue. The receptor set was obtained from a person between 60 and 69 years old with lung adenocarcinoma.

The rearrangement joins TRBV7-8 to TRBJ2-1; no firm D call. The germline V and J ends were trimmed by 0 bases and 0 bases, with 9 bases remaining between them. The CDR3 length is 16 residues. The germline V gene has CDR1 SGHVS and CDR2 FQNEAQ. DNA for the CDR3: TGTGCCAGCAGCTTAGCGAGGATCAGCTCCTACAATGAGCAGTTCTTC. This encodes CASSLARISSYNEQFF.

As concerns this clone: Other nucleotide sequences from this sample produce the same CDR3. The chain couples TRBV5-6 to TRBJ2-5; TRBD2 aligns across 10 bases. This CDR3 has 15 residues. The germline gives CDR1 SGHDT, CDR2 YYEEEE. With 0 bases clipped from V and 5 bases from J, the junction kept 4 bases outside the gene matches. The CDR3 loop is CASSLVAGGRETQYF. The CDR3 region has the DNA TGTGCCAGCAGCTTGGTAGCGGGAGGAAGGGAGACCCAGTACTTC. Full variable domain (outside the CDR3, taken from reference TRBV5-6 and TRBJ2-5): DAGVTQSPTHLIKTRGQQVTLRCSPKSGHDTVSWYQQALGQGPQFIFQYYEEEERQRGNFPDRFSGHQFPNYSSELNVNALLLGDSALYLCASSLVAGGRETQYFGPGTRLLVL.

The chain joins TRBV18 to TRBJ2-3, with 10 bases identical to TRBD1. Trimming cost V 6 bases and J 5 bases; bases outside gene matches: 8. The germline V gene has CDR1 KGHSH and CDR2 LQKENI. The CDR3 sequence is 15 residues long. The CDR3 reads CASSLGTGAGDTQYF. In nucleotides, the CDR3 is TGTGCCAGCTCCTTAGGGACAGGGGCTGGAGATACGCAGTATTTT.

This sequence joins TRBV19 and TRBJ2-5; D is unclear. V was trimmed by 4 bases and J by 3 bases, leaving 6 bases between them. The germline V gene has CDR1 LNHDA and CDR2 SQIVND (reference sequence). CDR3 size: 12 residues. CDR3 in DNA: TGTGCCAGTAGTAACAGAAAAGAGACCCAGTACTTC. Its translation: CASSNRKETQYF.

This clone was counted a few times. The chain has TRBV6-5 and TRBJ2-1, with 12 bases identical to TRBD1. V lost 7 bases to trimming and J lost 8 bases; unmatched junction nucleotides: 6. The germline CDR1 and CDR2 sequences are MNHEY and SVGAGI. The CDR3 consists of 14 residues. The CDR3 is CASKGDRGLYEQFF. In DNA form, the CDR3 reads TGTGCCAGCAAGGGGGACAGGGGGCTGTATGAGCAGTTCTTC.

This clone appeared once. This sequence joins TRBV11-2 and TRBJ2-1; D remains ambiguous. The CDR3 extends over 11 amino acids. V was shortened by 5 bases and J by 5 bases, with 4 bases between the two germline ends. The germline CDR1 and CDR2 sequences are SGHAT and FQNNGV. The CDR3 DNA sequence: TGTGCCAGCAGCACCAACAATGAGCAGTTCTTC. Its translation: CASSTNNEQFF.

The chain joins TRBV5-6 to TRBJ2-5; TRBD1 matches 11 bases. The CDR3 has 15 residues. The germline V gene has CDR1 SGHDT and CDR2 YYEEEE. V lost 5 bases and J lost 5; bases outside the gene matches: 8. The CDR3 DNA reads TGTGCCAGCAGTAAACGGACAGGGGGCGTGGAGACCCAGTACTTC. Translating gives CASSKRTGGVETQYF.

The chain links TRBV5-1 to TRBJ2-7; D not certain. Trimming shortened V by 4 bases and J by 5 bases, and 19 bases separated the two germline ends. Germline V gives CDR1 SGHRS, CDR2 YFSETQ. The CDR3 has 15 amino acids. The CDR3 DNA reads as TGCGCCAGCAGCACCTCTCCGATCGGAATTAACGAGCAGTACTTC. This encodes CASSTSPIGINEQYF.

V is TRBV18 and J is TRBJ2-7; D uncertain. The CDR3 has 14 amino acids. Germline-derived CDR1 and CDR2 are KGHSH and LQKENI. Trimming stripped 3 bases from V and 7 bases from J, with 16 bases between. The CDR3, as DNA: TGTGCCAGCTCACCCGGCAGTCCCCCGTGGGAGCAGTACTTC. This sequence encodes CASSPGSPPWEQYF. The full variable domain, rest sourced from reference TRBV18 and TRBJ2-7, is NAGVMQNPRHLVRRRGQEARLRCSPMKGHSHVYWYRQLPEEGLKFMVYLQKENIIDESGMPKERFSAEFPKEGPSILRIQQVVRGDSAAYFCASSPGSPPWEQYFGPGTRLTVT.

The rearrangement uses TRBV19 and TRBJ2-1; no definite D call. V lost 4 bases and J lost 4, with 8 bases in between. The germline CDR1 and CDR2 sequences are LNHDA and SQIVND (reference sequence). The CDR3 length is 13 residues. Written as DNA, the CDR3 is TGTGCCAGTAGTACTGAACTATACAATGAGCAGTTCTTC. As protein: CASSTELYNEQFF. Looking up the rest from reference TRBV19 and TRBJ2-1 gives the full variable domain: DGGITQSPKYLFRKEGQNVTLSCEQNLNHDAMYWYRQDPGQGLRLIYYSQIVNDFQKGDIAEGYSVSREKKESFPLTVTSAQKNPTAFYLCASSTELYNEQFFGPGTRLTVL.

This chain links TRBV28 with TRBJ2-3; the match to TRBD2 covers 8 bases. The V gene end was trimmed by 10 bases and the J gene end by 6 bases; junction bases not matched to a gene: 12. The CDR3 totals 14 residues. Germline CDR1 and CDR2: MDHEN and SYDVKM. CDR3 sequence: CAISASGPGDTQYF. Written as DNA, the CDR3 is TGTGCCATCTCCGCTAGCGGGCCTGGGGATACGCAGTATTTT.

This chain connects TRBV28 to TRBJ1-1; maybe TRBD1 (6 bases). Looked up from germline, CDR1 is MDHEN and CDR2 is SYDVKM. The CDR3 is made up of 15 amino acids. Trimming stripped 3 bases from V and 6 bases from J, with 17 bases between. The CDR3: CASSLGGGRAPEAFF. CDR3 DNA: TGTGCCAGCAGTTTGGGGGGGGGCCGGGCCCCTGAAGCTTTCTTT.

This clone is a singleton in its sample. The rearrangement links TRBV29-1 to TRBJ1-2; no clear D gene. This CDR3 has 13 amino acids. Germline V gives CDR1 SQVTM, CDR2 ANQGSEA. Trimming stripped 7 bases from V and 1 base from J, with 13 bases between. CDR3 region: CSANGVLNYGYTF. For the CDR3, the DNA is TGCAGCGCAAACGGAGTTCTTAACTATGGCTACACCTTC.

The rearrangement links TRBV28 to TRBJ2-1; 10 nucleotides align to TRBD1. The CDR3 has 17 amino acids. Germline CDR1 MDHEN, CDR2 SYDVKM. J was trimmed by 7 bases and V by 3 bases; bases with no gene match: 12. CDR3 loop: CASSFRQGAVFRNEQFF. In DNA, the CDR3 is TGTGCCAGCAGTTTTAGACAGGGGGCAGTTTTTAGGAATGAGCAGTTCTTC. Variable domain in full (rest from reference TRBV28 and TRBJ2-1): DVKVTQSSRYLVKRTGEKVFLECVQDMDHENMFWYRQDPGLGLRLIYFSYDVKMKEKGDIPEGYSVSREKKERFSLILESASTNQTSMYLCASSFRQGAVFRNEQFFGPGTRLTVL.

This clone was seen only a few times. The rearrangement joins TRBV15 to TRBJ2-5, with D unresolved. The CDR3 covers 12 residues. Germline CDR1 and CDR2: LNHNV and YYDKDF (reference sequence). V lost 0 bases and J lost 5, with 4 bases in between. This CDR3 is CATSRDRETQYF. The CDR3 DNA sequence: TGTGCCACCAGCAGAGATCGGGAGACCCAGTACTTC.

J is TRBJ1-4 and V is TRBV28; TRBD1 aligns across 7 bases. CDR1 MDHEN and CDR2 SYDVKM come from the germline V gene. Trimming at V came to 9 bases and at J to 8 bases, leaving 9 bases not matched to a gene. The CDR3 has 13 residues. The CDR3 loop reads CASNRDRGEKLFF. CDR3 nucleotides: TGTGCCAGTAACCGGGACAGAGGGGAAAAACTGTTTTTT. Variable domain in full (rest from reference TRBV28 and TRBJ1-4): DVKVTQSSRYLVKRTGEKVFLECVQDMDHENMFWYRQDPGLGLRLIYFSYDVKMKEKGDIPEGYSVSREKKERFSLILESASTNQTSMYLCASNRDRGEKLFFGSGTQLSVL.

A few counts support this clone. The chain couples TRBV5-1 to TRBJ2-7; 9 bases fit TRBD2. Germline loops: CDR1 SGHRS, CDR2 YFSETQ. This CDR3 is built from 15 residues. The J segment lost 0 bases and the V segment lost 0 bases, leaving 1 base of the junction unmatched. The DNA for the CDR3 is TGCGCCAGCAGCTTGGGTAGCGGGAGCTCCTACGAGCAGTACTTC. Its protein product is CASSLGSGSSYEQYF. Filled out from reference TRBV5-1 and TRBJ2-7, the complete variable domain reads KAGVTQTPRYLIKTRGQQVTLSCSPISGHRSVSWYQQTPGQGLQFLFEYFSETQRNKGNFPGRFSGRQFSNSRSEMNVSTLELGDSALYLCASSLGSGSSYEQYFGPGTRLTVT.

The CDR3 loop reads CASSFRRPGANVLTF. The CDR3 DNA sequence: TGTGCCAGCAGTTTTAGGAGGCCTGGGGCCAACGTCCTGACTTTC. The rearrangement links TRBV6-5 to TRBJ2-6, with D perhaps matching TRBD2 (5 bases). Deletions cut 4 bases from V and 2 bases from J, with 9 bases between. Germline V gene sequence: CDR1 MNHEY, CDR2 SVGAGI. This CDR3 is built from 15 residues.

The chain links TRBV6-5 to TRBJ2-1; D unresolved. The V end lost 6 bases, the J end lost 4 bases, and 4 bases lay between the germline ends. This CDR3 spans 11 amino acids. The germline V gene has CDR1 MNHEY and CDR2 SVGAGI. This chain's CDR3 is CASRRYNEQFF. In DNA, the CDR3 is TGTGCCAGCAGGCGATACAATGAGCAGTTCTTC.

The chain couples TRBV13 to TRBJ2-4; 8 nucleotides line up with TRBD1. Per the germline V gene, CDR1 is PRHDT and CDR2 is FYEKMQ (reference sequence). This CDR3 has 16 amino acids. The V gene end was trimmed by 3 bases and the J gene end by 0 bases; junction bases not matched to a gene: 4. CDR3 loop: CASSLRQGIAKNIQYF. CDR3 nucleotide sequence: TGTGCCAGCAGCTTGAGACAGGGGATAGCCAAAAACATTCAGTACTTC.

J is TRBJ2-5 and V is TRBV6-5; perhaps TRBD2 as D (5 bases). This CDR3 is built from 14 residues. The V end was cut by 5 bases, the J end by 9 bases, with 19 bases between. Germline CDR1 reads MNHEY; CDR2 reads SVGAGI. This chain's CDR3 is CASSPGKDPRPQYF. Written as DNA, the CDR3 is TGTGCCAGCAGTCCCGGGAAGGATCCCCGGCCCCAGTACTTC.

The V gene is TRBV19, the J gene TRBJ2-7, with D maybe TRBD1 (5 bases). The CDR3 totals 14 residues. Germline values: CDR1 LNHDA, CDR2 SQIVND (reference sequence). V lost 3 bases and J 3 bases, leaving 12 bases between the germline ends. The CDR3 DNA is TGTGCCAGTAGTATCCAGGGTTTCGTCTACGAGCAGTACTTC. This encodes CASSIQGFVYEQYF. The full variable domain, with the rest looked up from reference TRBV19 and TRBJ2-7, is DGGITQSPKYLFRKEGQNVTLSCEQNLNHDAMYWYRQDPGQGLRLIYYSQIVNDFQKGDIAEGYSVSREKKESFPLTVTSAQKNPTAFYLCASSIQGFVYEQYFGPGTRLTVT.

In this sample, this clone is medium-sized. This chain joins TRBV5-1 and TRBJ2-7; a weak D match, TRBD1 (5 bases). The CDR3 runs to 15 residues. Between the trimmed V and J ends, which lost 0 bases and 0 bases, there was a span of 10 bases. Per the germline V gene, CDR1 is SGHRS and CDR2 is YFSETQ. The CDR3 DNA follows: TGCGCCAGCAGCTTGGCCCAAGGGGACTCCTACGAGCAGTACTTC. Its translation: CASSLAQGDSYEQYF.

This chain links TRBV19 with TRBJ1-3; D is ambiguous. V was clipped by 3 bases and J by 1 base, with 7 bases between them. Germline V gene data show CDR1 as LNHDA and CDR2 as SQIVND (reference sequence). The CDR3 is made up of 14 amino acids. The DNA for the CDR3 is TGTGCCAGTAGTATGCGAGGGTCTGGAAACACCATATATTTT. This encodes CASSMRGSGNTIYF.

The chain carries TRBV6-1 and TRBJ1-1; D remains unclear. The CDR3 runs to 14 residues. V shed 6 bases and J shed 4 bases, with 15 bases lying between them. Germline CDR1 reads MNHNS; CDR2 reads SASEGT. CDR3 protein: CASRLEGRSTEAFF. The CDR3 nucleotides are TGTGCCAGCAGGTTGGAGGGAAGGAGCACTGAAGCTTTCTTT.

This chain uses TRBV9 with TRBJ2-3; D may be TRBD2 (6 bases). The CDR3 runs to 15 residues. Deletions cut 3 bases from V and 3 bases from J, with 14 bases between. CDR1 and CDR2 (germline): SGDLS, YYNGEE. CDR3 region: CASSGFVGRTDTQYF. The DNA of the CDR3 is TGTGCCAGCAGCGGATTTGTCGGGAGAACAGATACGCAGTATTTT.

The chain uses TRBV6-5 and TRBJ1-5; perhaps TRBD1 as D (5 bases). The CDR3 runs 14 residues. Germline CDR1 reads MNHEY; CDR2 reads SVGAGI. The V and J ends lost 4 bases and 0 bases respectively, with 7 bases between them. For the CDR3, the DNA is TGTGCCAGCAGTTCAGACAGTAGCAATCAGCCCCAGCATTTT. It codes for CASSSDSSNQPQHF.

The chain has TRBV7-2 and TRBJ2-7, with D uncertain. This CDR3 spans 11 amino acids. Germline V gives CDR1 SGHTA, CDR2 FQGNSA. The V end was cut by 2 bases, the J end by 4 bases, with 3 bases between. The CDR3 sequence is CASSLRYEQYF. The CDR3 nucleotides are TGTGCCAGCAGCTTAAGGTACGAGCAGTACTTC. The full variable domain, rest sourced from reference TRBV7-2 and TRBJ2-7, is GAGVSQSPSNKVTEKGKDVELRCDPISGHTALYWYRQSLGQGLEFLIYFQGNSAPDKSGLPSDRFSAERTGGSVSTLTIQRTQQEDSAVYLCASSLRYEQYFGPGTRLTVT.

V gene TRBV5-4 combines with J gene TRBJ2-3; D is uncertain. The CDR3 loop spans 12 amino acids. CDR1 SGHNT and CDR2 YYREEE come from the germline V gene (reference sequence). Trimming removed 2 bases at V and 6 bases at J, with 7 bases between. The CDR3 spells CASSFGWDTQYF. The CDR3 region has the DNA TGTGCCAGCAGCTTCGGTTGGGATACGCAGTATTTT.

This chain links TRBV4-1 with TRBJ1-3; D remains unclear. The germline V gene has CDR1 MGHRA and CDR2 YSYEKL. Trimming took off 0 bases at V and 1 base at J, with 7 bases between the two ends. CDR3 length: 15 amino acids. The CDR3 nucleotides read TGCGCCAGCAGCCAAGAAGGCGGATCTGGAAACACCATATATTTT. Translated: CASSQEGGSGNTIYF.

As concerns this clone: This sample also contains other DNA sequences that code for the same CDR3. The V call is TRBV5-1, the J call TRBJ1-1, with D possibly matching TRBD1 (5 bases). The ends were cut back, 2 bases at V and 5 bases at J, with 13 bases in the middle. CDR1 is SGHRS, CDR2 YFSETQ, per germline. The CDR3 totals 14 residues. The CDR3 reads CASSFQGEGTEAFF. In DNA, the CDR3 is TGCGCCAGCAGCTTCCAGGGTGAGGGAACTGAAGCTTTCTTT.